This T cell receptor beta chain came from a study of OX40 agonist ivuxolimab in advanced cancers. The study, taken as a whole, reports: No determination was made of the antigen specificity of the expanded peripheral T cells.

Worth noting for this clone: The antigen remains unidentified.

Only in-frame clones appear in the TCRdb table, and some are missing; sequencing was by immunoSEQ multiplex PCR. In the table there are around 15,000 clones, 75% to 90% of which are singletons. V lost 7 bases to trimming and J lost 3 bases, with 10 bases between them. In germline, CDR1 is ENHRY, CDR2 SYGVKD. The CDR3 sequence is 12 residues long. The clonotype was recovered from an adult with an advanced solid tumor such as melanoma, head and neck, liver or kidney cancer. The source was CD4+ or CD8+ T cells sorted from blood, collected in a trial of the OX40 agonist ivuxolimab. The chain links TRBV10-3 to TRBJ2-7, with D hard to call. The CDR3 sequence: CAIIHTCYEQYF. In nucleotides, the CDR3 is TGTGCCATCATTCATACATGCTACGAGCAGTACTTC.